The T cell receptor (beta chain) described here comes from a study of beta chain features in type 1 diabetes (dated 2018 in TCRdb). Regarding the study in general: Mean age, gender distribution, total cell number and subset yield did not differ between patients and healthy donors. Regulatory and stem cell-like memory subsets were isolated from only 8 patients and roughly 8 healthy donors, whereas naive and central memory subsets came from all 28 donors. In the study, TCRB repertoires of sorted circulating CD4+ T cell subsets from recently diagnosed type 1 diabetes patients were compared with those of matched healthy donors. A total of roughly 99,000,000 sorted cells were examined across all samples, and the number of cells per subset was strongly correlated with RNA yield.

The entire amount of isolated RNA was reverse transcribed using the High Capacity cDNA Reverse Transcription Kit, so the sequenced TCRB transcripts were expressed ones. Deep immunoSEQ sequencing was performed on naive, central memory and regulatory T cell samples, with an average of approximately 4 million total reads per sample. Sorted cells were lysed in RLT buffer, and RNA was extracted using DNase-treated RNeasy Micro or Mini kits according to cell number. Each cell subset was processed on its own to prevent cross-contamination, while patient and healthy donor samples were processed together. The immunoSEQ multiplex PCR was used to amplify TCRB sequences from cDNA, generating 87-bp fragments that spanned the CDR3 region. Sequencing of the amplicons was done on the Illumina HiSeq platform. The study's processing was this. Synthetic template baselines were used to correct PCR bias computationally, reads within Hamming distance 2 were collapsed together, and singletons that could not be merged were discarded. Reads were aligned to IMGT to assign V, D and J genes, CDR3 length, and insertions or deletions at six rearrangement sites. Within each subset, clonotype counts were normalized to sorted cell number, after which true diversity and Gini coefficients were computed with the tcR R package. The overlap coefficient, calculated on TCRB nucleotide sequences, was used to measure repertoire sharing. As a proxy for the pre-selection repertoire, out-of-frame TCRB sequences from naive cells were analyzed. TCRdb retrieved this table from immuneACCESS and kept in-frame rearrangements only. Not all clones are present; in checked studies, unresolved V genes account for under half, and no reason is known for the remainder. Clone size and V and J calls were adopted from that table, with D and trimming inferred from the DNA. Recorded for this sample are 350,000 or so clones; about 18% of them occurred a single time. The top ten constitute around 0.045% of the sample.

Spanning cysteine to phenylalanine, the CDR3 consists of 15 amino acids. The CDR3 DNA has 45 bases and is translated from base 1. Germline trimming amounts to 6 bases on V and 1 base on J, with 8 as the count of junction bases outside the gene matches. CDR1 and CDR2, per the germline V gene, are MGHDK and SYGVNS. Turning to this clone: What antigen it recognizes has not been identified. Within one base of it there is no much larger clone, and no base qualities were kept.

From each donor, a single peripheral blood sample of approximately 110 mL on average was drawn into heparinised tubes. Using a panel that included CD45RO, CCR7, CD25, CD127, CD95 and CD27, naive, central memory, regulatory and stem cell-like memory CD4+ T cells were sorted on a BD FACSAria II. Purity was above 95% for every sorted population. Right away, PBMCs were isolated by Lymphoprep density gradient centrifugation and were stained directly, with no culture step. So that batch effects would be minimized, each experiment stained and sorted samples in pairs, pairing one healthy donor with one patient. General conclusions and limits of the study: Only small numbers of individuals were included in the HLA sub-analyses, which left unresolved whether HLA type had any influence on TCRB rearrangement. Because cDNA rather than genomic DNA was sequenced, highly expressing activated cells could have been over-represented, although no difference in activation and CD3 levels was found between groups. A moderate but significant shortening of TCRB CDR3 length was observed in type 1 diabetes patients in all four CD4+ subsets. Naive, central memory and regulatory TCRB repertoires appeared more similar among patients than among healthy donors. Patients with type 1 diabetes made fewer insertions and deleted more nucleotides at VDJ recombination sites, implying thymic rearrangement abnormalities. Shorter templates might have been favored by PCR, but patient and control samples were amplified and corrected together, so both groups would have been affected equally by any skew.

The chain was built from TRBV25-1 and TRBJ2-5; the central 7 bases match TRBD1. This clonotype was obtained from a woman under 30 in good health. The sequencing sample was made of naive CD4+ T cells from blood. The cell subset or site label of this sample denotes: true naive CD4+ T cells. The nucleotide sequence reads as follows: TGTGCCAGCAGACCCCCGGGACAGAGCCAAGAGACCCAGTACTTC. This yields the protein CASRPPGQSQETQYF.